This T cell receptor (beta chain) was profiled in a study of cytomegalovirus exposure and HLA in healthy donors. Points from the study as a whole: Reports described diagnosis of cytomegalovirus status by the classifier as highly specific and sensitive.

The CDR3 has 12 residues. The V gene's germline CDR1 is ENHRY and CDR2 SYGVKD. V was cut by 3 bases and J by 5 bases, with 7 bases left in between. On this clone: Its cognate antigen is unknown.

Primers: 60 Vbeta forward and 13 Jbeta reverse. Sequencing used immunoSEQ multiplex PCR; TCRdb keeps in-frame clones, though not all of them. Counted here are about 110,000 clones, 65% to 85% occurring once; the ten biggest clones make up roughly 5.6%. V and J are TRBV10-3 and TRBJ2-5, with TRBD2 as a possible D gene (6 bases). This TCR derives from a young man in good health and CMV-seropositive. Sequencing used PBMCs. CDR3 protein: CAISDGGETQYF. CDR3 in DNA: TGTGCCATCAGTGACGGGGGTGAGACCCAGTACTTC.